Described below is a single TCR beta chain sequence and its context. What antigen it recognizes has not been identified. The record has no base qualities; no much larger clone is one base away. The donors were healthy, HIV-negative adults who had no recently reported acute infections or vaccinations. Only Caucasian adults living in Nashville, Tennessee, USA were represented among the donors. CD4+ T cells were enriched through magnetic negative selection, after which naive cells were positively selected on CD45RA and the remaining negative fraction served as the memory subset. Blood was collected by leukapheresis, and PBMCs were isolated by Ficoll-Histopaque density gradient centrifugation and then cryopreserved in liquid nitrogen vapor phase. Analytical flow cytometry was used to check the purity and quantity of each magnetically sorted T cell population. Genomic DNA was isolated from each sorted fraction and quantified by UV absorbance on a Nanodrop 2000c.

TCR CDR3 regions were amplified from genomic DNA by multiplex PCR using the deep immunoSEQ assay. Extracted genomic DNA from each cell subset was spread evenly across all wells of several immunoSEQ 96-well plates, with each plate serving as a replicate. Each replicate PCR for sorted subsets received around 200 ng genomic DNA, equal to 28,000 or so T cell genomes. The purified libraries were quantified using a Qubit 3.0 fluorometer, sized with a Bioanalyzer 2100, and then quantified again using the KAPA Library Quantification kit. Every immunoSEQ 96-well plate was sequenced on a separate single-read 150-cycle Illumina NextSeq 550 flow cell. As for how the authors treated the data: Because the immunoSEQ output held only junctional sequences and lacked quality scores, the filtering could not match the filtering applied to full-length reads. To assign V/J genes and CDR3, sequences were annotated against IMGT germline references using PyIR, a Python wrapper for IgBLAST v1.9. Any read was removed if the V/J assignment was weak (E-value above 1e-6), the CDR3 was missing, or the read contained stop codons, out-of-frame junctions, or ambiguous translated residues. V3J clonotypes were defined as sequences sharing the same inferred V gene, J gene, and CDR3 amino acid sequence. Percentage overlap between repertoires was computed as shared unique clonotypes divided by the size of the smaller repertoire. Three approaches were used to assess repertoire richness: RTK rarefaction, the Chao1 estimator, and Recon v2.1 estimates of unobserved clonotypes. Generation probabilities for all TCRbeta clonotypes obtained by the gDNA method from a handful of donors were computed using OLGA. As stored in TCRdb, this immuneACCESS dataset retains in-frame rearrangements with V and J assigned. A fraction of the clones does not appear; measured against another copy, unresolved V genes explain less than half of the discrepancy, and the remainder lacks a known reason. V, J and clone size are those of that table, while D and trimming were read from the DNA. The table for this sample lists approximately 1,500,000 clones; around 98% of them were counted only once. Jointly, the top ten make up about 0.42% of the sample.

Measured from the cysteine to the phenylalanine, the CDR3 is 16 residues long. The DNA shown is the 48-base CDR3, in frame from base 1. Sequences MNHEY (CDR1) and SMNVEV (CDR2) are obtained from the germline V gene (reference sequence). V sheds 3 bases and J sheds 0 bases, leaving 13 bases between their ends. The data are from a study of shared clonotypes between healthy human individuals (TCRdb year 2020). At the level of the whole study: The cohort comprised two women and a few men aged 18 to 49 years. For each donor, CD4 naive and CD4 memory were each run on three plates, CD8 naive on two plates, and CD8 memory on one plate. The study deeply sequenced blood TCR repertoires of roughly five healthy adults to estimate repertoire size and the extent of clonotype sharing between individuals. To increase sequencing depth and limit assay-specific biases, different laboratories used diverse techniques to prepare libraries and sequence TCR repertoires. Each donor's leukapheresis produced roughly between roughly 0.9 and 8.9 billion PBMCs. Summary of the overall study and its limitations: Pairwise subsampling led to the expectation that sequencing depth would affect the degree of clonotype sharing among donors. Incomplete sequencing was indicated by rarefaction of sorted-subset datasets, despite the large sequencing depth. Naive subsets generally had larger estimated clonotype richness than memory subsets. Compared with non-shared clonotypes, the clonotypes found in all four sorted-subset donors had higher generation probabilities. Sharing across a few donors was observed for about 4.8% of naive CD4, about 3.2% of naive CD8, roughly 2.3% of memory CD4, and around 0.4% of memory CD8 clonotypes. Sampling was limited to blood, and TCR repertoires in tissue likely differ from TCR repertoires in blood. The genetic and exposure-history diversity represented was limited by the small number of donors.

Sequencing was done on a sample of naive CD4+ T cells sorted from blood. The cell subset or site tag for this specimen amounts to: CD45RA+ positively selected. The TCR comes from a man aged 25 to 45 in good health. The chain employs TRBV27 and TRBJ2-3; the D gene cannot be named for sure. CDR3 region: CASSFLRKTSTDTQYF. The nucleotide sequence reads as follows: TGTGCCAGCAGTTTTTTGCGGAAAACTAGCACAGATACGCAGTATTTT.